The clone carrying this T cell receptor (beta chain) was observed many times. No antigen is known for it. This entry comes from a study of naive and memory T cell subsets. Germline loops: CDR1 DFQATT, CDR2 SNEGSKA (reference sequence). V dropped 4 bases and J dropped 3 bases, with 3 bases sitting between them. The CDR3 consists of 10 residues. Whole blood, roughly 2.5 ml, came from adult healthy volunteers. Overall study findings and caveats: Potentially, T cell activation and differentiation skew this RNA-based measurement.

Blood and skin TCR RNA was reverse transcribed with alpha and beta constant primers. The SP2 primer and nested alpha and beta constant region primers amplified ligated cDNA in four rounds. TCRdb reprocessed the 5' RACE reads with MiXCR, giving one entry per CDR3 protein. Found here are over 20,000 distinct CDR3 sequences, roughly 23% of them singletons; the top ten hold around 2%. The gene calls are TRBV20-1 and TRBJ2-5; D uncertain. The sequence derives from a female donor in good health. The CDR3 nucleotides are TGCAGTGCTAAGAAAGAGACCCAGTACTTC. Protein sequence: CSAKKETQYF.